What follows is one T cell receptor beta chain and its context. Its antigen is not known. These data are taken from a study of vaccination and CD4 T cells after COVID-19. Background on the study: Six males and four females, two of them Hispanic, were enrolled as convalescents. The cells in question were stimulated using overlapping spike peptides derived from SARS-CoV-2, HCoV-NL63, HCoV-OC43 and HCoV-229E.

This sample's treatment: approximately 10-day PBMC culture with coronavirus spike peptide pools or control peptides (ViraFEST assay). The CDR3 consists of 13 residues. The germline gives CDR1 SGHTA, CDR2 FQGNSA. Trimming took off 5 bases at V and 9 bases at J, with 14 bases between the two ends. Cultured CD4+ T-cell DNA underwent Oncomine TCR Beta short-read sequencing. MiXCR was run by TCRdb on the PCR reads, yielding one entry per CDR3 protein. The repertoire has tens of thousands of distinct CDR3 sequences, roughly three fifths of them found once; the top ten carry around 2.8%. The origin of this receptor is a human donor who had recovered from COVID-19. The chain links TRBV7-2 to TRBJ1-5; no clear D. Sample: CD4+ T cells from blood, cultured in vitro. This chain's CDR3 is CASSLREKGPQHF. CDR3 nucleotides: TGTGCCAGCAGCCTGCGGGAGAAGGGGCCCCAGCATTTT.